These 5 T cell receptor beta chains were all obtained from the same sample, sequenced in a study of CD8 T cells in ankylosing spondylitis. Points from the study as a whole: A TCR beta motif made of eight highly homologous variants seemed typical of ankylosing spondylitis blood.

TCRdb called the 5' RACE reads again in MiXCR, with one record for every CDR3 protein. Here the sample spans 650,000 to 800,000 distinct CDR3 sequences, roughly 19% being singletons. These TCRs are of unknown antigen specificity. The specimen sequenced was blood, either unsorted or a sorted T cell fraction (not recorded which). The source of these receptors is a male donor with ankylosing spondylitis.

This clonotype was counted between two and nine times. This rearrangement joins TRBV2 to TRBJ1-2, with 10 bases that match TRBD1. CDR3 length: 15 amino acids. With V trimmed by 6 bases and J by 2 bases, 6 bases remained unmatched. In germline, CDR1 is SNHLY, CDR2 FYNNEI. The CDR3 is CASSPDRGRNYGYTF. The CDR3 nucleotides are TGTGCCAGCAGCCCCGACAGGGGGCGGAACTATGGCTACACCTTC.

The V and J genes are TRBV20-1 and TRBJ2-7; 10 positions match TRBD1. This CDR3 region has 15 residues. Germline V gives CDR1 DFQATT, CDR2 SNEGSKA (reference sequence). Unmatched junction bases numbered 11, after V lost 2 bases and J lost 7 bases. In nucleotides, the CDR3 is TGCAGTGCTAGACCCCGGACAGGGGGAGCGGGTGAGCAGTACTTC. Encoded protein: CSARPRTGGAGEQYF.

In DNA form, the CDR3 reads TGCAGCGTTGAACCTCTTAGGGCTAGCGGTGCTTCGATTCAGTACTTC. Residues: CSVEPLRASGASIQYF. The gene calls are TRBV29-1 and TRBJ2-4; 7 bases line up with TRBD2. The trim removed 2 bases at V and 10 bases at J, leaving 17 bases unmatched. The CDR3 loop spans 16 amino acids. The germline gives CDR1 SQVTM, CDR2 ANQGSEA. Complete variable domain (other parts from reference TRBV29-1 and TRBJ2-4): SAVISQKPSRDICQRGTSLTIQCQVDSQVTMMFWYRQQPGQSLTLIATANQGSEATYESGFVIDKFPISRPNLTFSTLTVSNMSPEDSSIYLCSVEPLRASGASIQYFGAGTRLSVL.

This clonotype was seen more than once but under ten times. This CDR3 reads CSVEDVGAEQYF. CDR3 coding DNA: TGCAGCGTTGAAGATGTAGGGGCCGAGCAGTACTTC. V and J are TRBV29-1 and TRBJ2-7; D is perhaps TRBD1 (5 bases). V was clipped by 0 bases and J by 6 bases, with 9 bases between them. This CDR3 contains 12 residues. Germline V CDR1 and CDR2: SQVTM, ANQGSEA.

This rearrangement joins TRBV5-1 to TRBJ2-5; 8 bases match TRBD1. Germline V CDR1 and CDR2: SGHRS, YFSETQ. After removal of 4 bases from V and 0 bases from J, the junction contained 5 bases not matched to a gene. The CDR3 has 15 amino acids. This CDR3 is CASSLPTGDQETQYF. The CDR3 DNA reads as TGCGCCAGCAGCCTCCCGACAGGGGACCAAGAGACCCAGTACTTC.